This entry features one T cell receptor (beta chain) sequence. CDR1 and CDR2 from the germline V gene are SGHAT and FQNNGV. The V end was cut by 7 bases, the J end by 5 bases, with 15 bases between. The CDR3 loop spans 15 amino acids. Reverse transcription of all isolated RNA meant that expressed TCRB transcripts were sequenced. Some clones are missing from TCRdb's copy, which holds only in-frame ones; the method was immunoSEQ multiplex PCR. The data hold 680,000 or so clones, with roughly 15% observed a single time. The data are from a study of beta chain features in type 1 diabetes. Study in general: There was similarity between patients and healthy donors in age, gender and cell yields.

The clonotype comes from a man between 18 and 29 years old in good health. V usage is TRBV11-2 and J usage is TRBJ1-6; D remains unclear. The sample was naive CD4+ T cells from blood. CDR3 sequence: CASTLHSRNNSPLHF. The CDR3 region has the DNA TGTGCCAGCACCCTTCACTCGAGAAATAATTCACCCCTCCACTTT.